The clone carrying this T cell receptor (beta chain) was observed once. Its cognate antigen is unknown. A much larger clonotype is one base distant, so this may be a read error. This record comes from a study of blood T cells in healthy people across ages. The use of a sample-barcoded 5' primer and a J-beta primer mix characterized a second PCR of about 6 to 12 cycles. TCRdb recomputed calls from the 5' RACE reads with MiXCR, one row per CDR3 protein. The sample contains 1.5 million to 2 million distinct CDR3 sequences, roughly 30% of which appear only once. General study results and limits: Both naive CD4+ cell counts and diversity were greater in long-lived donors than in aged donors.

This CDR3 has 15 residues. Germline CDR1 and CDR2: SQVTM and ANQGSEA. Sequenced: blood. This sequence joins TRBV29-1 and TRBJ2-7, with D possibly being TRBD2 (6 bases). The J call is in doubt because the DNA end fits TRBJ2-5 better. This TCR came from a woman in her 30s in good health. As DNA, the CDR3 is TGCAGCGTAGGTCCCCAGGGAGTTTGGGGAGGGACCCAGTACTTC. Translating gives CSVGPQGVWGGTQYF.